These 21 T cell receptor beta chains were all obtained from the same sample, sequenced in a study of cytomegalovirus exposure and HLA in healthy donors. The PCR contained 60 Vbeta and 13 Jbeta primers. Some clones are missing from TCRdb's copy, which holds only in-frame ones; the method was immunoSEQ multiplex PCR. The sample has about 130,000 clones; 65% to 75% are singletons. Specimen: PBMCs. The source is a man in his forties or fifties in good health and CMV-seropositive.

This chain links TRBV19 with TRBJ2-2; maybe TRBD2 (6 bases). CDR3 length equals 15 residues. Germline lookup yields CDR1 LNHDA and CDR2 SQIVND (reference sequence). With 1 base removed from V and 1 base from J, the gap between germline ends came to 7 bases. The chain's CDR3 is CASSIGGLNTGELFF. CDR3 bases: TGTGCCAGTAGTATAGGGGGACTGAACACCGGGGAGCTGTTTTTT. The variable domain in full, completed from reference TRBV19 and TRBJ2-2, reads DGGITQSPKYLFRKEGQNVTLSCEQNLNHDAMYWYRQDPGQGLRLIYYSQIVNDFQKGDIAEGYSVSREKKESFPLTVTSAQKNPTAFYLCASSIGGLNTGELFFGEGSRLTVL.

This clone was seen a few times. This chain joins TRBV25-1 and TRBJ2-7, with D perhaps matching TRBD1 (6 bases). The CDR3 covers 14 residues. CDR1 MGHDK and CDR2 SYGVNS come from the germline V gene. Trimming took off 3 bases at V and 2 bases at J, with 11 bases between the two ends. CDR3 loop: CASSERQAAYEQYF. The CDR3 nucleotides are TGTGCCAGCAGTGAGAGACAGGCGGCCTACGAGCAGTACTTC.

The chain employs TRBV29-1 and TRBJ1-2; 8 nucleotides align to TRBD1. Unmatched junction bases numbered 6, after V lost 7 bases and J lost 5 bases. The CDR3 length is 12 residues. The V gene's germline CDR1 is SQVTM and CDR2 ANQGSEA. In DNA, the CDR3 is TGCAGCGGGGCGGACAGGGTGTATGGCTACACCTTC. It encodes CSGADRVYGYTF.

V gene TRBV6-5 combines with J gene TRBJ1-6; D is perhaps TRBD1 (6 bases). There are 14 residues in the CDR3. CDR1 is MNHEY, CDR2 SVGAGI, per germline. Trimming pared 5 bases from V and 8 bases from J, leaving 13 bases between. CDR3 amino acids: CASSTGTLDSPLHF. The CDR3 nucleotides read TGTGCCAGCAGTACCGGGACACTGGATTCACCCCTCCACTTT.

At least ten counts were recorded for this clone. The V gene is TRBV11-2, the J gene TRBJ1-2; maybe TRBD1 (6 bases). Trimming cost V 2 bases and J 2 bases, with 12 bases left between them. CDR1 and CDR2 from the germline V gene are SGHAT and FQNNGV. This CDR3 comprises 15 residues. The CDR3 reads CASSLIGQWNYGYTF. The CDR3 DNA reads as TGTGCCAGCAGCTTAATCGGACAGTGGAACTATGGCTACACCTTC.

J is TRBJ2-3 and V is TRBV11-2, with 7 nucleotides matching TRBD2. The CDR3 extends over 16 amino acids. With 5 bases clipped from V and 5 bases from J, the junction kept 13 bases outside the gene matches. CDR1 and CDR2 (germline): SGHAT, FQNNGV. For the CDR3, the DNA is TGTGCCAGCAGCGCAGTGCGGGGGATCTCTCAAGATACGCAGTATTTT. Its translation is CASSAVRGISQDTQYF. Filled out from reference TRBV11-2 and TRBJ2-3, the complete variable domain reads EAGVAQSPRYKIIEKRQSVAFWCNPISGHATLYWYQQILGQGPKLLIQFQNNGVVDDSQLPKDRFSAERLKGVDSTLKIQPAKLEDSAVYLCASSAVRGISQDTQYFGPGTRLTVL.

The V call is TRBV5-1, the J call TRBJ1-1; D is unclear. Germline V gives CDR1 SGHRS, CDR2 YFSETQ. Trimming cost V 5 bases and J 5 bases, with 22 bases left between them. The CDR3 is made up of 16 amino acids. The CDR3 DNA reads as TGCGCCAGCAGTAGCCAATACCGCGGGGTGTTGACTGAAGCTTTCTTT. It specifies CASSSQYRGVLTEAFF.

The chain is built from TRBV5-1 and TRBJ2-7; a possible D gene is TRBD1 (6 bases). The length of the CDR3 is 14 residues. V lost 0 bases to trimming and J lost 3 bases, with 10 bases between them. From germline, CDR1 is SGHRS and CDR2 YFSETQ. CDR3 residues: CASSLDGQHYEQYF. CDR3 DNA: TGCGCCAGCAGCTTGGATGGACAGCACTACGAGCAGTACTTC. Together with reference TRBV5-1 and TRBJ2-7, the CDR3 gives the full variable domain: KAGVTQTPRYLIKTRGQQVTLSCSPISGHRSVSWYQQTPGQGLQFLFEYFSETQRNKGNFPGRFSGRQFSNSRSEMNVSTLELGDSALYLCASSLDGQHYEQYFGPGTRLTVT.

In its sample, this clone was seen a few times. The J gene is TRBJ1-2, the V gene TRBV30, with no clear D. The CDR3 is 13 amino acids. CDR1 GTSNPN and CDR2 SVGIG come from the germline V gene (reference sequence). Trimming left V 2 bases short and J 6 bases short, with 13 bases between. CDR3 nucleotides: TGTGCCTGGAGTTACGGACTCGACGATGGCTACACCTTC. Protein product: CAWSYGLDDGYTF.

The gene calls are TRBV7-2 and TRBJ2-7; 11 nucleotides line up with TRBD2. The germline gives CDR1 SGHTA, CDR2 FQGNSA. This CDR3 is 13 amino acids long. V was pared by 6 bases and J by 5 bases, with 3 bases of the junction left unmatched. The CDR3 loop is CASRTSGVDEQYF. The DNA for the CDR3 is TGTGCCAGCAGGACTAGCGGGGTAGACGAGCAGTACTTC.

V is TRBV12-5 and J is TRBJ2-3, with 9 bases that match TRBD1. The V segment lost 6 bases and the J segment 5 bases; nucleotides outside the gene matches: 6. The CDR3 extends over 14 amino acids. The V gene's germline CDR1 is LGHNT and CDR2 FRNRAP. CDR3 region: CASGPGQGLDTQYF. As DNA, the CDR3 is TGTGCTAGTGGCCCGGGACAGGGATTAGATACGCAGTATTTT.

This clone was observed a handful of times. The chain carries TRBV5-6 and TRBJ2-1; TRBD2 matches 9 bases. CDR1 and CDR2 from the germline V gene are SGHDT and YYEEEE. The CDR3 contains 15 residues. V shed 7 bases, J shed 4 bases, and the junction held 9 bases outside the gene matches. The DNA for the CDR3 is TGTGCCAGCGAGCCCAGCGGGGGGAATTACAATGAGCAGTTCTTC. Translated, it gives CASEPSGGNYNEQFF.

This clone was observed once. This chain joins TRBV7-2 and TRBJ2-3, with 9 bases aligning to TRBD1. CDR1 is SGHTA and CDR2 is FQGNSA in the germline V gene. After removal of 3 bases from V and 1 base from J, the junction contained 2 bases not matched to a gene. CDR3 size: 15 residues. The CDR3 loop is CASSLWTGGTDTQYF. CDR3 DNA sequence: TGTGCCAGCAGCTTGTGGACAGGGGGCACAGATACGCAGTATTTT. Complete variable domain (other parts from reference TRBV7-2 and TRBJ2-3): GAGVSQSPSNKVTEKGKDVELRCDPISGHTALYWYRQSLGQGLEFLIYFQGNSAPDKSGLPSDRFSAERTGGSVSTLTIQRTQQEDSAVYLCASSLWTGGTDTQYFGPGTRLTVL.

The sample holds a few counts of this clone. V gene TRBV7-8 combines with J gene TRBJ2-5; 7 bases align to TRBD2. The CDR3 runs 14 residues. V shed 5 bases, J shed 4 bases, and the junction held 7 bases outside the gene matches. The germline V gene has CDR1 SGHVS and CDR2 FQNEAQ. The CDR3 DNA sequence: TGTGCCAGCAGCCTCAAGGCGGGGGTAGAGACCCAGTACTTC. The encoded protein is CASSLKAGVETQYF.

This chain links TRBV5-1 with TRBJ2-7; TRBD1 is a possible D gene (6 bases). In germline, CDR1 is SGHRS, CDR2 YFSETQ. V lost 4 bases and J 3 bases, leaving 17 bases between the germline ends. CDR3 length: 15 residues. The CDR3 DNA reads as TGCGCCAGCAGCCCTACACAGGGCCCCCTCTACGAGCAGTACTTC. Encoded protein: CASSPTQGPLYEQYF.

This clone was seen a few times. This chain joins TRBV2 and TRBJ2-5; D might be TRBD1 (5 bases). V lost 6 bases to trimming and J lost 4 bases, with 15 bases between them. This CDR3 comprises 14 residues. The V gene's germline CDR1 is SNHLY and CDR2 FYNNEI. The CDR3 DNA is TGTGCCAGCAGGGGGCGGACCACCCCAGAGACCCAGTACTTC. It is translated as CASRGRTTPETQYF.

DNA of the CDR3: TGTGCCAGCAGCTCCGGGACTAGCGGGGTGGATGAGCAGTTCTTC. Translation gives CASSSGTSGVDEQFF. This sequence joins TRBV7-8 and TRBJ2-1, with 13 nucleotides matching TRBD2. The CDR3 is made up of 15 amino acids. CDR1 and CDR2 from the germline V gene are SGHVS and FQNEAQ. The V segment lost 4 bases and the J segment 8 bases; nucleotides outside the gene matches: 5.

The genes are TRBV4-2 and TRBJ2-7, with a weak D call TRBD2 (6 bases). V lost 4 bases to trimming and J lost 0 bases, with 16 bases between them. The CDR3 is 16 residues long. CDR1 is LGHNA and CDR2 is YNFKEQ in the germline V gene. The CDR3 nucleotides are TGTGCCAGCAGCCTAAACGCGGGGACCAGCTCCTACGAGCAGTACTTC. Protein: CASSLNAGTSSYEQYF.

The rearrangement joins TRBV9 to TRBJ1-1; 9 positions match TRBD1. Germline lookup yields CDR1 SGDLS and CDR2 YYNGEE. V lost 4 bases to trimming and J lost 6 bases; unmatched junction nucleotides: 10. The length of the CDR3 is 15 residues. The DNA of the CDR3 is TGTGCCAGCAGCCTAAAGACAGGGGGTTTATCTGAAGCTTTCTTT. Translating gives CASSLKTGGLSEAFF.

The chain uses TRBV9 and TRBJ2-1; 7 bases align to TRBD2. The CDR3 covers 14 residues. Germline-derived CDR1 and CDR2 are SGDLS and YYNGEE. V gave up 0 bases and J gave up 8 bases; unmatched junction bases: 5. The CDR3 protein is CASSVDGRTHEQFF. The CDR3 bases are TGTGCCAGCAGCGTAGACGGGAGGACCCATGAGCAGTTCTTC.

The chain recombines TRBV6-5 with TRBJ2-1; tentative D call: TRBD2 (7 bases). Germline CDR1 reads MNHEY; CDR2 reads SVGAGI. Between the trimmed V and J ends, which lost 0 bases and 5 bases, there was a span of 11 bases. The CDR3 loop spans 15 amino acids. CDR3 in DNA: TGTGCCAGCAGTTACTCGGACGGGGGGCACAATGAGCAGTTCTTC. Translated: CASSYSDGGHNEQFF.